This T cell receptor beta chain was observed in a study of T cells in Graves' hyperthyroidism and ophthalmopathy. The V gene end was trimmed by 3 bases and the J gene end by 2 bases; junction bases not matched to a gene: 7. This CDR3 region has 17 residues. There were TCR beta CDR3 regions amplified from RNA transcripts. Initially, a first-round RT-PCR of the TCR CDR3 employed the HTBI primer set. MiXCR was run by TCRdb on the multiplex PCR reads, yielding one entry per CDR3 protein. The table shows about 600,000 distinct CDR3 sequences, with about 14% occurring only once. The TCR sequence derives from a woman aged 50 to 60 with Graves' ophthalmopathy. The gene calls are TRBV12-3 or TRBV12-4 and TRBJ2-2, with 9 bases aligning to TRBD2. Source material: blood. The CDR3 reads CASSLSAGGPNTGELFF. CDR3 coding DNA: TGTGCCAGCAGTTTGTCCGCGGGAGGGCCCAACACCGGGGAGCTGTTTTTT.